This T cell receptor (beta chain) originates from a study of T cell changes during pregnancy in multiple sclerosis. Germline lookup yields CDR1 SGHTA and CDR2 FQGNSA. The CDR3 is 18 residues long. V lost 1 base to trimming and J lost 3 bases, with 22 bases between them. TCRdb's copy holds only in-frame clones and misses some; the assay was immunoSEQ multiplex PCR. The sample carries tens of thousands of clones, about nine tenths recorded once. This TCR came from a female donor with multiple sclerosis, enrolled in a pregnancy study. The rearrangement joins TRBV7-2 to TRBJ2-7; D is perhaps TRBD1 (5 bases). The starting material was CD8+ T cells from peripheral blood mononuclear cells, obtained before pregnancy. The CDR3 region has the DNA TGTGCCAGCAGCTTAGACAGAAATCCAGGGTCTTCTTTCTACGAGCAGTACTTC. Translating gives CASSLDRNPGSSFYEQYF.